This T cell receptor beta chain was recovered during a study of T cell repertoires in ileal Crohn's disease. Study context: Postoperative therapy was given to about half: fewer than 14 thiopurines, 18 anti-TNF agents.

V gave up 5 bases and J gave up 4 bases, with 11 bases separating them. The CDR3 is made up of 13 amino acids. Germline V gene data show CDR1 as SGHTA and CDR2 as FQGNSA. Some clones are missing from TCRdb's copy, which holds only in-frame ones; the method was immunoSEQ multiplex PCR. The sample yields about 8,200 clones, around 96% seen once. Notes on this clone: The antigen is unknown.

Study conclusions and caveats: All patients with clonality above 26.8% had endoscopic recurrence. Active smokers at surgery had more clonal expansions than non-smokers.

The clonotype was recovered from an adult with Crohn's disease. The sequenced sample consisted of ileal tissue. The chain combines TRBV7-2 with TRBJ1-2, with D maybe TRBD1 (6 bases). CDR3 protein: CASSTRGLYGYTF. For the CDR3, the DNA is TGTGCCAGCAGCACCAGGGGCCTCTATGGCTACACCTTC.